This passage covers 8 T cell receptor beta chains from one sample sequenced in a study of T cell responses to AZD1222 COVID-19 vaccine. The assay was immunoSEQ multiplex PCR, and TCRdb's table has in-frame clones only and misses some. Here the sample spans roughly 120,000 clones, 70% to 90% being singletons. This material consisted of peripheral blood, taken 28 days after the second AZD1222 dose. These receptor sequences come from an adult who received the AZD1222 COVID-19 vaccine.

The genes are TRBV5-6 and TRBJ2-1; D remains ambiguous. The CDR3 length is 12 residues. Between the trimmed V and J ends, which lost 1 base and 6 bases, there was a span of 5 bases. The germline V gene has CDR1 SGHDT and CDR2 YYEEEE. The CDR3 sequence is CASSLPPNEQFF. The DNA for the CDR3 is TGTGCCAGCAGCTTGCCCCCCAATGAGCAGTTCTTC.

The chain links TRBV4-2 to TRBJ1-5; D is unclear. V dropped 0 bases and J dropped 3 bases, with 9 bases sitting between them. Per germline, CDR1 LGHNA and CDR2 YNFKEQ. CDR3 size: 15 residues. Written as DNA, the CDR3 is TGTGCCAGCAGCCAAGACGAGGGATCCAATCAGCCCCAGCATTTT. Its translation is CASSQDEGSNQPQHF.

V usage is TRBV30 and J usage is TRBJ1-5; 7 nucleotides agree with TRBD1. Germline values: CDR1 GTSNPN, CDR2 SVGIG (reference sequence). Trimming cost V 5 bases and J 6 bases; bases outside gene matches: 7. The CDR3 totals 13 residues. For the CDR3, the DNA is TGTGCCTGGGAGACAGGGAGACCTCAGCCCCAGCATTTT. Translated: CAWETGRPQPQHF.

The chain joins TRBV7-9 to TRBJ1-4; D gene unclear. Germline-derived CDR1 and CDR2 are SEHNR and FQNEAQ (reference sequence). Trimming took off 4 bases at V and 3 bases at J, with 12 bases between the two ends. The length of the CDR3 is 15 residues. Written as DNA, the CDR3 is TGTGCCAGCAGCTCCCAACGGGGAGCTAATGAAAAACTGTTTTTT. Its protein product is CASSSQRGANEKLFF.

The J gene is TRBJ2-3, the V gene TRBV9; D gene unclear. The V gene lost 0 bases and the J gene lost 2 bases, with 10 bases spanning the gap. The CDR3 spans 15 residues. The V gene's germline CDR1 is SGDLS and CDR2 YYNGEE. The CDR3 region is CASSVGLSSTDTQYF. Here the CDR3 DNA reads TGTGCCAGCAGCGTAGGACTTTCATCCACAGATACGCAGTATTTT.

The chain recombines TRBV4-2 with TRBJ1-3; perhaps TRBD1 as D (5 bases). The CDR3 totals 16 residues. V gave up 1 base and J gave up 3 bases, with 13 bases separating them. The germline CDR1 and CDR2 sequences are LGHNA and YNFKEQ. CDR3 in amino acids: CASSQALGGFGNTIYF. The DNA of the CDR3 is TGTGCCAGCAGCCAAGCCCTCGGGGGATTTGGAAACACCATATATTTT.

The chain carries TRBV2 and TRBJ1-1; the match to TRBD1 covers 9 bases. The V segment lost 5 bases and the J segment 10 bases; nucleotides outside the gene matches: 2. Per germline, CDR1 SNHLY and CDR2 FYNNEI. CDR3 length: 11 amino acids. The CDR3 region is CASSWDRVAFF. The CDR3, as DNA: TGTGCCAGCAGTTGGGACAGGGTAGCTTTCTTT.

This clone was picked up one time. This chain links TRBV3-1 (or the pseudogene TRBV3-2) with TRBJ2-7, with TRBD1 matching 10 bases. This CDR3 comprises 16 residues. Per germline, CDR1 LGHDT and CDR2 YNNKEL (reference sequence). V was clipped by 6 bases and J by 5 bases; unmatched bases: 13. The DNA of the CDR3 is TGTGCCAGCAGTCGAAGCGGCGGGACAGGGGCCAACGAGCAGTACTTC. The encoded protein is CASSRSGGTGANEQYF.